The clone carrying this TCR beta chain was counted many times. The time point denotes: longitudinal time-point 2. The V gene end was trimmed by 2 bases and the J gene end by 3 bases; junction bases not matched to a gene: 6. Germline CDR1 and CDR2: SGHDN and FVKESK. The CDR3 loop spans 15 amino acids. This sample is part of a study of neurological immune-mediated disorders. One entry per CDR3 protein results from TCRdb running MiXCR on the 5' RACE reads. The sample yields 70,000 to 90,000 distinct CDR3 sequences, approximately 5.8% seen once. Sample: PBMCs. The clonotype originates from a woman between 55 and 75 years old with multiple sclerosis. The chain couples TRBV14 to TRBJ2-7; TRBD1 aligns across 8 bases. The CDR3 DNA follows: TGTGCCAGCAGCCAAACAGGGGGACTCGGCTACGAGCAGTACTTC. Protein: CASSQTGGLGYEQYF.